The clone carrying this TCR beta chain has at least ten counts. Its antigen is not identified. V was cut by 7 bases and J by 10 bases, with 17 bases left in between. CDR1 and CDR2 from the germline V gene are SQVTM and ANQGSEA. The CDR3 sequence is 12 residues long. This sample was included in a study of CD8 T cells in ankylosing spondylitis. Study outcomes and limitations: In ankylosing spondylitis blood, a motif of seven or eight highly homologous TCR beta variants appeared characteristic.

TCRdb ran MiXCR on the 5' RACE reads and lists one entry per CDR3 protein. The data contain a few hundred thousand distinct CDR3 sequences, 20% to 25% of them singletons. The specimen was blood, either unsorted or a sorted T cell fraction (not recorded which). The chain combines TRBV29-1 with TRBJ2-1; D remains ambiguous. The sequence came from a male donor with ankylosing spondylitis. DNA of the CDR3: TGCAGCGCTACCCAGACTCTTTGGGAGCAGTTCTTC. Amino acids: CSATQTLWEQFF.